These 31 T cell receptor beta chains share one sample of origin, sequenced in a study of blood T cells in healthy people across ages. A second about 7 to 12 cycle PCR used barcoded and J-beta primers. TCRdb fed the 5' RACE reads into MiXCR, producing one record per CDR3 protein. In the table there are some 790,000 distinct CDR3 sequences, around 26% of which are singletons. The sequenced sample was blood. These receptors originate from a woman aged 80 or older in good health.

Ten or more counts support this clonotype. The gene calls are TRBV6-2 or TRBV6-3 and TRBJ2-1, with TRBD1 as a possible D gene (6 bases). The V gene's germline CDR1 is MNHEY and CDR2 SVGEGT. The CDR3 is made up of 15 amino acids. V was shortened by 2 bases and J by 8 bases, with 16 bases between the two germline ends. Here the CDR3 reads CASSYHRAFGDEQFF. As DNA, the CDR3 is TGTGCCAGCAGTTACCACAGGGCGTTCGGAGATGAGCAGTTCTTC.

This clonotype was observed at least ten times. The chain uses TRBV14 and TRBJ2-1; a weak D match, TRBD2 (5 bases). Germline values: CDR1 SGHDN, CDR2 FVKESK. The V end lost 0 bases, the J end lost 0 bases, and 9 bases lay between the germline ends. The CDR3 is 16 amino acids. This CDR3 reads CASSQDRLSSYNEQFF. Written as DNA, the CDR3 is TGTGCCAGCAGCCAAGATAGACTAAGCTCCTACAATGAGCAGTTCTTC.

The chain joins TRBV5-1 to TRBJ2-5; possibly TRBD1 for D (5 bases). The length of the CDR3 is 13 residues. The V gene's germline CDR1 is SGHRS and CDR2 YFSETQ. The ends were cut back, 0 bases at V and 6 bases at J, with 9 bases in the middle. CDR3 sequence reads: CASSLVVGQTQYF. Written as DNA, the CDR3 is TGCGCCAGCAGCTTGGTTGTGGGGCAGACCCAGTACTTC.

As regards this clonotype: Just one base apart from a much larger clone, this may be a read error. The CDR3 DNA follows: TGTGCCACCAGGGATCTCGGCAGGGACGAGACCCAGTACTTC. Amino acids: CATRDLGRDETQYF. The rearrangement uses TRBV24-1 and TRBJ2-5; D is tentatively TRBD1 or TRBD2 (5 bases each). The V gene lost 7 bases and the J gene lost 5 bases, with 16 bases spanning the gap. This CDR3 spans 14 amino acids. Per germline, CDR1 KGHDR and CDR2 SFDVKD.

This clonotype was recorded at least ten times. The J gene is TRBJ2-5, the V gene TRBV29-1; TRBD2 aligns across 12 bases. V shed 6 bases and J 5 bases; nucleotides not matched to a gene: 4. The CDR3 spans 13 residues. Germline CDR1 SQVTM, CDR2 ANQGSEA. The CDR3 DNA is TGCAGCGTCGGACTAGCGGGGTCGGAGACCCAGTACTTC. This sequence encodes CSVGLAGSETQYF.

This clonotype has ten or more counts. The CDR3 is CASSFLSGDEQYF. The CDR3 region has the DNA TGTGCCAGCAGCTTTTTATCGGGGGACGAGCAGTACTTC. V and J are TRBV7-2 and TRBJ2-7, with a possible D match to TRBD2 (6 bases). The CDR3 runs 13 residues. Trimming shortened V by 3 bases and J by 5 bases, and 11 bases separated the two germline ends. CDR1 and CDR2 (germline): SGHTA, FQGNSA.

This clonotype showed up just a few times. V and J are TRBV7-6 and TRBJ2-5, with D possibly called TRBD1 or TRBD2 (5 bases each). The CDR3 consists of 13 residues. Germline V gene data show CDR1 as SGHVS and CDR2 as FNYEAQ. Trimming took off 8 bases at V and 0 bases at J, with 10 bases between the two ends. CDR3 in amino acids: CASGTPNQETQYF. The CDR3 coding sequence is TGTGCCAGCGGGACGCCAAACCAAGAGACCCAGTACTTC.

This chain connects TRBV3-1 to TRBJ2-2; 7 nucleotides agree with TRBD1. This CDR3 is built from 16 residues. Losses at the gene ends were 1 base for V and 3 bases for J; bases not matched to a gene: 5. The germline CDR1 and CDR2 sequences are LGHDT and YNNKEL (reference sequence). CDR3 DNA: TGTGCCAGCAGCCAAGGTACAGGGGTATACACCGGGGAGCTGTTTTTT. Protein product: CASSQGTGVYTGELFF.

With regard to this clonotype: This may be a read error: a much more frequent sequence differs by one nucleotide. This CDR3 is CASTIGGFGSYNSPHHF. In DNA, the CDR3 is TGTGCCAGCACCATAGGGGGCTTTGGCTCCTATAATTCACCCCACCACTTT. The gene calls are TRBV12-3 or TRBV12-4 and TRBJ1-6; TRBD1 matches 7 bases. This CDR3 has 17 amino acids.

This clonotype was detected many times. This sequence joins TRBV11-2 and TRBJ2-1, with D unresolved. The CDR3 is 15 residues long. CDR1 is SGHAT, CDR2 FQNNGV, per germline. Trimming pared 5 bases from V and 0 bases from J, leaving 11 bases between. The CDR3 protein is CASSPRSSSYNEQFF. CDR3 nucleotides: TGTGCCAGCAGCCCCCGGTCCAGCTCCTACAATGAGCAGTTCTTC.

With regard to this clonotype: Germline is not matched at one junction end, which may reflect a read error. The rearrangement links TRBV12-3 or TRBV12-4 to TRBJ2-3, with a possible D match to TRBD1 (5 bases). The CDR3 covers 13 residues. CDR3 residues: CVSSCRGTDTQYF. The CDR3 region has the DNA TGTGTCAGCAGTTGCAGGGGCACAGATACGCAGTATTTT.

This clonotype was counted between two and nine times. This may stem from a read error, because a much larger clone lies one nucleotide away. The rearrangement joins TRBV7-2 to TRBJ2-6; D may match TRBD1 or TRBD2 (5 bases each). The CDR3 sequence is 13 residues long. CDR1 SGHTA and CDR2 FQGNSA come from the germline V gene. DNA of the CDR3: TGTGCCAGCAGCTTAGTGGGGGACAACGTCCTGACTTTC. Translating it yields CASSLVGDNVLTF.

This clonotype was picked up a small number of times. J is TRBJ1-4 and V is TRBV20-1; D is unclear. This CDR3 is 15 amino acids long. Germline-derived CDR1 and CDR2 are DFQATT and SNEGSKA (reference sequence). V was clipped by 0 bases and J by 10 bases, with 18 bases between them. The CDR3 protein is CSARDRAAGFGKLFF. The CDR3, as DNA: TGCAGTGCTAGAGATCGGGCGGCAGGCTTTGGAAAACTGTTTTTT.

The V call is TRBV2, the J call TRBJ1-5, with TRBD1 as a possible D gene (6 bases). CDR1 is SNHLY, CDR2 FYNNEI, per germline. This CDR3 region has 14 residues. Trimming removed 4 bases from V and 5 bases from J, with 12 bases in between. CDR3 nucleotides: TGTGCCAGCAGTGGAGGAAGGGGGGATCAGCCCCAGCATTTT. Translation: CASSGGRGDQPQHF.

The chain carries TRBV20-1 and TRBJ2-3; tentatively, D is TRBD1 or TRBD2 (7 bases each). V was clipped by 6 bases and J by 1 base, with 14 bases between them. The CDR3 has 14 residues. Germline values: CDR1 DFQATT, CDR2 SNEGSKA (reference sequence). In DNA form, the CDR3 reads TGCAGTGCCCGACAGGGAGGGCGCACAGATACGCAGTATTTT. Translated: CSARQGGRTDTQYF.

This clonotype was found many times. The chain combines TRBV20-1 with TRBJ1-2, with D possibly matching TRBD1 (5 bases). The germline V and J ends were trimmed by 5 bases and 13 bases, with 20 bases remaining between them. Germline V gene sequence: CDR1 DFQATT, CDR2 SNEGSKA (reference sequence). The CDR3 consists of 12 residues. The CDR3 is CSADRDSYSSTF. CDR3 in DNA: TGCAGTGCTGATCGGGACTCGTATTCTAGCACCTTC.

This clonotype was seen a single time. V usage is TRBV7-2 and J usage is TRBJ1-1, with D possibly matching TRBD1 (5 bases). V was clipped by 1 base and J by 4 bases, with 10 bases between them. The germline gives CDR1 SGHTA, CDR2 FQGNSA. The CDR3 is 14 residues long. The CDR3 loop is CASSLVSGPTEAFF. CDR3 nucleotide sequence: TGTGCCAGCAGCTTAGTGTCGGGGCCCACTGAAGCTTTCTTT.

The V and J genes are TRBV20-1 and TRBJ2-7; D may be TRBD1 (6 bases). The DNA matches TRBJ2-5 better at its end, which makes the J call doubtful. The CDR3 is 13 amino acids. CDR1 and CDR2 from the germline V gene are DFQATT and SNEGSKA (reference sequence). DNA of the CDR3: TGCAGTGCCCTCCTGACGGGACATGAGACCCAGTACTTC. Translating gives CSALLTGHETQYF.

This clonotype was recorded many times. This chain uses TRBV12-3 or TRBV12-4 with TRBJ1-2; D unresolved. The CDR3 consists of 13 residues. Trimming removed 10 bases from V and 4 bases from J, with 16 bases in between. CDR3 coding DNA: TGTGCCACCGCAGTTTTCTTGTCCTATGGCTACACCTTC. Protein: CATAVFLSYGYTF.

This chain connects TRBV3-1 to TRBJ2-5, with 7 bases that match TRBD1. Germline CDR1 reads LGHDT; CDR2 reads YNNKEL (reference sequence). This CDR3 has 14 amino acids. V trimming: 2 bases; J trimming: 4 bases; junction bases outside the gene matches: 4. CDR3: CASSQMTGRETQYF. The CDR3 bases are TGTGCCAGCAGCCAAATGACAGGGAGAGAGACCCAGTACTTC.

This clonotype was found many times. The chain carries TRBV6-4 and TRBJ2-7; 8 bases are shared with TRBD1. V shed 0 bases and J 2 bases; nucleotides not matched to a gene: 6. CDR1 MRHNA and CDR2 SNTAGT come from the germline V gene. This CDR3 spans 16 amino acids. Here the CDR3 reads CASSDSKDRVAYEQYF. The CDR3 DNA is TGTGCCAGCAGTGACTCTAAGGACAGGGTAGCCTACGAGCAGTACTTC.

This clonotype was seen repeatedly, ten times or more. J is TRBJ2-7 and V is TRBV28; 7 nucleotides align to TRBD2. Germline lookup yields CDR1 MDHEN and CDR2 SYDVKM. The CDR3 is made up of 13 amino acids. The CDR3: CAALAGDSYEQYF. Here the CDR3 DNA reads TGTGCAGCCCTGGCGGGGGACTCCTACGAGCAGTACTTC.

In its sample, this clonotype was seen a few times. The chain joins TRBV27 to TRBJ2-1; D perhaps matches TRBD1 (5 bases). This CDR3 has 14 residues. Germline CDR1 reads MNHEY; CDR2 reads SMNVEV (reference sequence). The V and J ends lost 6 bases and 2 bases respectively, with 11 bases between them. The CDR3 reads CASRSRQTYNEQFF. Written as DNA, the CDR3 is TGTGCCAGCAGGTCGAGACAGACCTACAATGAGCAGTTCTTC.

The rearrangement uses TRBV7-9 and TRBJ1-1; D ambiguous. Germline CDR1 is SEHNR and CDR2 is FQNEAQ (reference sequence). Between the trimmed V and J ends, which lost 1 base and 6 bases, there was a span of 9 bases. The CDR3 totals 13 residues. CDR3 amino acids: CASSLVQQSEAFF. DNA of the CDR3: TGTGCCAGCAGCTTAGTTCAGCAGTCTGAAGCTTTCTTT.

This clonotype was detected a few times. The chain combines TRBV6-1 with TRBJ2-4; 14 nucleotides align to TRBD2. The CDR3 is 19 residues long. Germline CDR1 and CDR2: MNHNS and SASEGT. V shed 5 bases and J 7 bases; nucleotides not matched to a gene: 16. DNA of the CDR3: TGTGCCAGCAGTAAGCCGCTGGGACTAGCGGGGGCGAGTACGAACATTCAGTACTTC. Translated, it gives CASSKPLGLAGASTNIQYF.

This clonotype came up a few times. The chain joins TRBV27 to TRBJ1-1; possible D gene TRBD1, 5 bases. CDR3 length equals 14 residues. CDR1 and CDR2 from the germline V gene are MNHEY and SMNVEV (reference sequence). V was cut by 3 bases and J by 1 base, with 9 bases left in between. The CDR3 loop reads CASSFRRENTEAFF. The DNA of the CDR3 is TGTGCCAGCAGTTTCCGCAGGGAGAACACTGAAGCTTTCTTT.

V is TRBV6-2 or TRBV6-3 and J is TRBJ1-5, with 8 nucleotides matching TRBD1. The CDR3 runs 15 residues. CDR1 is MNHEY, CDR2 SVGEGT, per germline. J was trimmed by 2 bases and V by 6 bases; bases with no gene match: 6. The CDR3 here is CASSPMGQGNQPQHF. CDR3 nucleotides: TGTGCCAGCAGCCCCATGGGACAGGGCAATCAGCCCCAGCATTTT.

This clonotype has ten or more counts. The chain uses TRBV11-3 and TRBJ2-1; 10 nucleotides align to TRBD1. The CDR3 contains 15 residues. Trimming cost V 3 bases and J 9 bases; bases outside gene matches: 8. Germline V lookup: CDR1 SGHNT, CDR2 YENEEA. DNA of the CDR3: TGTGCCAGCAGCTTCGATGGACAGGGGGTAGCTGAGCAGTTCTTC. Its translation: CASSFDGQGVAEQFF.

With regard to this clonotype: This may stem from a read error, because a much larger clone lies one nucleotide away. The chain has TRBV4-3 and TRBJ1-6; D is perhaps TRBD1 (6 bases). Germline V CDR1 and CDR2: LGHNA, YSLEER. Trimming removed 0 bases from V and 9 bases from J, with 15 bases in between. The CDR3 runs 16 residues. The CDR3 region is CASSQEGGGAPSPLHF. The CDR3 DNA follows: TGCGCCAGCAGCCAAGAAGGGGGTGGGGCCCCTTCACCCCTCCACTTT.

The chain combines TRBV11-2 with TRBJ1-5; 8 bases map to TRBD1. This CDR3 has 15 residues. The J segment lost 7 bases and the V segment lost 5 bases, leaving 10 bases of the junction unmatched. Looked up from germline, CDR1 is SGHAT and CDR2 is FQNNGV. The CDR3 sequence is CASSLTQGAGQPQHF. The CDR3 nucleotides read TGTGCCAGCAGCCTTACCCAGGGGGCAGGGCAGCCCCAGCATTTT.

Ten or more counts support this clonotype. The genes are TRBV5-1 and TRBJ1-2, with 10 bases that match TRBD1. Per the germline V gene, CDR1 is SGHRS and CDR2 is YFSETQ. CDR3 size: 13 residues. V dropped 5 bases and J dropped 7; count of bases not matched to a gene: 5. The CDR3 sequence is CASREGQGPGYTF. CDR3 nucleotides: TGCGCCAGCAGGGAGGGACAGGGGCCTGGCTACACCTTC.